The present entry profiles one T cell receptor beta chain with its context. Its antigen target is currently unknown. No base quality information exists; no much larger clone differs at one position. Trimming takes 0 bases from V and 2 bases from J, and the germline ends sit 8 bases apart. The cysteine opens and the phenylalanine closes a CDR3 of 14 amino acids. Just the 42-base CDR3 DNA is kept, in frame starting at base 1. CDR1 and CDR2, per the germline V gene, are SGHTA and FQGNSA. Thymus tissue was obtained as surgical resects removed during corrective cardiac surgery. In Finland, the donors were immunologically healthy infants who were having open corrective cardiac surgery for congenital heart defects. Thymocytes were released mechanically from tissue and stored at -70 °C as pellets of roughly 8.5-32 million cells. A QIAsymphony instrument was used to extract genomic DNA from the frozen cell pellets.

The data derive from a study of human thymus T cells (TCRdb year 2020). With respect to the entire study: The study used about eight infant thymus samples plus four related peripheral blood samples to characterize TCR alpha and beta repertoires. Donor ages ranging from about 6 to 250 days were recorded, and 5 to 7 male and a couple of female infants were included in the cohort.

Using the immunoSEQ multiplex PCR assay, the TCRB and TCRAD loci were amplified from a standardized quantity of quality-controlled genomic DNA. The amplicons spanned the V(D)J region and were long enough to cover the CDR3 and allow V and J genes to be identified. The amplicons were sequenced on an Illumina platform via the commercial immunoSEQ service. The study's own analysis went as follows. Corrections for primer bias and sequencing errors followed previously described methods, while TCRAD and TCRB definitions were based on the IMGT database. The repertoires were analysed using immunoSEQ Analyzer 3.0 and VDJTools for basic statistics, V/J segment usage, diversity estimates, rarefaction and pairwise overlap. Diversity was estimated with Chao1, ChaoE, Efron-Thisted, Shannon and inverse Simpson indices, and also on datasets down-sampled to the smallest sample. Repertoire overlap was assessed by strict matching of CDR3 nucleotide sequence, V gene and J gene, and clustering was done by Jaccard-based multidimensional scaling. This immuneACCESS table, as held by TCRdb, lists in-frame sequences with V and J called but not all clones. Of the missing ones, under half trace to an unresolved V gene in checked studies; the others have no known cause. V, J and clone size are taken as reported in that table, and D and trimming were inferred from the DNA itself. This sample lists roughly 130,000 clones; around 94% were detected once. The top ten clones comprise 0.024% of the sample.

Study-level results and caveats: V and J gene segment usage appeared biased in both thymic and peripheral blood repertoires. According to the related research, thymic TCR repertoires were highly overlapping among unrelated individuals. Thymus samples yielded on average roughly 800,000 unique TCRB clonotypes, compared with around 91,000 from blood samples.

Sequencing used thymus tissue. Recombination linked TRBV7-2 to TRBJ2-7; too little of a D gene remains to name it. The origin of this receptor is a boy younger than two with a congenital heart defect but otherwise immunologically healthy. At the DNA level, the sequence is TGTGCCAGCAGCTTAGCGGCCGGGCCCTACGAGCAGTACTTC. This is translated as CASSLAAGPYEQYF.